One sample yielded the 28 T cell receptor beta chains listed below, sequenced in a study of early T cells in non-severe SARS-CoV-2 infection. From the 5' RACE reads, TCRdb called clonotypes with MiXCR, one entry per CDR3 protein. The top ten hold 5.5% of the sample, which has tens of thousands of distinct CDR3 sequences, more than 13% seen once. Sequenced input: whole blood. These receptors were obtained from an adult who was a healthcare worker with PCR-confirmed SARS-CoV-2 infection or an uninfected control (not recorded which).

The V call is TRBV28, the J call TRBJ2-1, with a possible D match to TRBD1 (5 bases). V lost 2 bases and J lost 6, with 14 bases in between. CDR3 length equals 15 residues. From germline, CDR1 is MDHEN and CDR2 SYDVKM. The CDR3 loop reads CASSLSREVGNEQFF. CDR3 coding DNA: TGTGCCAGCAGTTTAAGCAGGGAAGTCGGCAATGAGCAGTTCTTC. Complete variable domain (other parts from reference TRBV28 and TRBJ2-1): DVKVTQSSRYLVKRTGEKVFLECVQDMDHENMFWYRQDPGLGLRLIYFSYDVKMKEKGDIPEGYSVSREKKERFSLILESASTNQTSMYLCASSLSREVGNEQFFGPGTRLTVL.

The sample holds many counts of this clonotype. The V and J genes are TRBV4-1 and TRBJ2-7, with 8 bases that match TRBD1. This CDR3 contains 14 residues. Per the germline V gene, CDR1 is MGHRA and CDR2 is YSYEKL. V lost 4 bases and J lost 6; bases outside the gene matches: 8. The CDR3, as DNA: TGCGCCAGCAGCCGGACAGGGTTACCCCGCGAGCAGTACTTC. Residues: CASSRTGLPREQYF.

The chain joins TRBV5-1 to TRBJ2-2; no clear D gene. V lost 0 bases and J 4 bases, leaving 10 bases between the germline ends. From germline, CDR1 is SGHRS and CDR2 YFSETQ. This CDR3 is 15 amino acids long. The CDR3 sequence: CASSLASRRTGELFF. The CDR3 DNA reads TGCGCCAGCAGCTTGGCCTCACGTCGCACCGGGGAGCTGTTTTTT.

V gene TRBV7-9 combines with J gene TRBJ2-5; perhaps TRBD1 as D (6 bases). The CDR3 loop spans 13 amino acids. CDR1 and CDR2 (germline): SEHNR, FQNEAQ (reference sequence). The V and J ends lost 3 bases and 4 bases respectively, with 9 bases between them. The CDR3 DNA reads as TGTGCCAGCAGCTTGGCAGGGGTAGAGACCCAGTACTTC. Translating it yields CASSLAGVETQYF.

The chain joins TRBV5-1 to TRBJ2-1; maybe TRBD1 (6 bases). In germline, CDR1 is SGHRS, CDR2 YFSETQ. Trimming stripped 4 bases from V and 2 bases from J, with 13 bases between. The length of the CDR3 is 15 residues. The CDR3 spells CASSKGDGPYNEQFF. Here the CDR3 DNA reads TGCGCCAGCAGCAAGGGGGACGGGCCCTACAATGAGCAGTTCTTC.

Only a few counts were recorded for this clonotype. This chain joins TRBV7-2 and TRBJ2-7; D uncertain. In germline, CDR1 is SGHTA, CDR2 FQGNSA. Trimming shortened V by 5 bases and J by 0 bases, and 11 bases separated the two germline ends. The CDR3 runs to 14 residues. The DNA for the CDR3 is TGTGCCAGCAGCCCCAGACGGACCTCCTACGAGCAGTACTTC. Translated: CASSPRRTSYEQYF. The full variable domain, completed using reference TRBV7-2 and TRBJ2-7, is GAGVSQSPSNKVTEKGKDVELRCDPISGHTALYWYRQSLGQGLEFLIYFQGNSAPDKSGLPSDRFSAERTGGSVSTLTIQRTQQEDSAVYLCASSPRRTSYEQYFGPGTRLTVT.

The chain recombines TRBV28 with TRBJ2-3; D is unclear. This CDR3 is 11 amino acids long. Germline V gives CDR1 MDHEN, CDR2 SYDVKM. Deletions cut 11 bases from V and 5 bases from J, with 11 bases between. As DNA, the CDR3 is TGTGCCTGCGCTAACCAAGATACGCAGTATTTT. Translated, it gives CACANQDTQYF. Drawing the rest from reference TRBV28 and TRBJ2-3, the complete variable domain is DVKVTQSSRYLVKRTGEKVFLECVQDMDHENMFWYRQDPGLGLRLIYFSYDVKMKEKGDIPEGYSVSREKKERFSLILESASTNQTSMYLCACANQDTQYFGPGTRLTVL.

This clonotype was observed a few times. The CDR3 DNA follows: TGTGCCAGCAGGTACGAGGCCGAGGACACTGAAGCTTTCTTT. Its translation: CASRYEAEDTEAFF. This chain connects TRBV7-2 to TRBJ1-1; D is uncertain. The CDR3 runs 14 residues. Per the germline V gene, CDR1 is SGHTA and CDR2 is FQGNSA. Trimming left V 6 bases short and J 3 bases short, with 14 bases between. The complete variable domain, with remaining parts taken from reference TRBV7-2 and TRBJ1-1, reads GAGVSQSPSNKVTEKGKDVELRCDPISGHTALYWYRQSLGQGLEFLIYFQGNSAPDKSGLPSDRFSAERTGGSVSTLTIQRTQQEDSAVYLCASRYEAEDTEAFFGQGTRLTVV.

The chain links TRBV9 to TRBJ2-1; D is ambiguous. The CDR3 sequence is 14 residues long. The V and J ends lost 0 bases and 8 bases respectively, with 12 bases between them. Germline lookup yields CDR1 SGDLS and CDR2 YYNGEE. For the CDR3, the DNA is TGTGCCAGCAGCGTAGGGCCCTTCGAGGATGAGCAGTTCTTC. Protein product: CASSVGPFEDEQFF.

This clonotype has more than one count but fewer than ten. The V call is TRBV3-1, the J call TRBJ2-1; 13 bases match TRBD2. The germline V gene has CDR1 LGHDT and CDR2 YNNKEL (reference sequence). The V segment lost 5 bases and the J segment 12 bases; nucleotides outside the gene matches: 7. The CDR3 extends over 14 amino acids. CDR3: CASSKTGLAGLQFF. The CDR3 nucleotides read TGTGCCAGCAGCAAAACGGGACTAGCGGGGTTGCAGTTCTTC.

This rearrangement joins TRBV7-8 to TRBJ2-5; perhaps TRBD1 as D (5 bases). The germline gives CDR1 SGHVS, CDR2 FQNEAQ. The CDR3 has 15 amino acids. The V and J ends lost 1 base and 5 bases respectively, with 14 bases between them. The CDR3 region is CASSLDYSRAETQYF. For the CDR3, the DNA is TGTGCCAGCAGCTTAGACTACTCCAGGGCGGAGACCCAGTACTTC. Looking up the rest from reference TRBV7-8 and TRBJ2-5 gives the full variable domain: GAGVSQSPRYKVAKRGQDVALRCDPISGHVSLFWYQQALGQGPEFLTYFQNEAQLDKSGLPSDRFFAERPEGSVSTLKIQRTQQEDSAVYLCASSLDYSRAETQYFGPGTRLLVL.

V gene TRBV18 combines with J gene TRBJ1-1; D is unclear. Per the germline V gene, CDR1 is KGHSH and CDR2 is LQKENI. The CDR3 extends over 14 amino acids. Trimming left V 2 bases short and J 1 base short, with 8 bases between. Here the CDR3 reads CASSPGSANTEAFF. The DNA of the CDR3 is TGTGCCAGCTCACCAGGGTCGGCGAACACTGAAGCTTTCTTT.

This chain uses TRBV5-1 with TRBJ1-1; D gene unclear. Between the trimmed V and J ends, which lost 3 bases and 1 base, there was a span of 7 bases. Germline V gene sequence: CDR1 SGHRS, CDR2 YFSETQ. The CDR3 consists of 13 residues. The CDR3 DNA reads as TGCGCCAGCAGCTGGGCGGGGAACACTGAAGCTTTCTTT. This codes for CASSWAGNTEAFF.

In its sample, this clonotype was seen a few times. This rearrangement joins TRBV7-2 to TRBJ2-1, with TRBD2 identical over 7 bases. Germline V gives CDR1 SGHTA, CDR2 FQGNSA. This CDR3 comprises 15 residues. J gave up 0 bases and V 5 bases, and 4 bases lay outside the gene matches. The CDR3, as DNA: TGTGCCAGCAGCCTGAGCGGGGACTCCTACAATGAGCAGTTCTTC. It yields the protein CASSLSGDSYNEQFF.

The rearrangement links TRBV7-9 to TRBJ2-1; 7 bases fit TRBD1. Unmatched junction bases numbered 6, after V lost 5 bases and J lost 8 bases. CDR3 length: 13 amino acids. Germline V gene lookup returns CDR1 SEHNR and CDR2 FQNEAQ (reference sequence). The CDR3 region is CASSIRGGDEQFF. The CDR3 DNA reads TGTGCCAGCAGCATCCGAGGGGGCGATGAGCAGTTCTTC. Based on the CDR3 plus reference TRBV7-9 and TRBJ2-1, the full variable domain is DTGVSQNPRHKITKRGQNVTFRCDPISEHNRLYWYRQTLGQGPEFLTYFQNEAQLEKSRLLSDRFSAERPKGSFSTLEIQRTEQGDSAMYLCASSIRGGDEQFFGPGTRLTVL.

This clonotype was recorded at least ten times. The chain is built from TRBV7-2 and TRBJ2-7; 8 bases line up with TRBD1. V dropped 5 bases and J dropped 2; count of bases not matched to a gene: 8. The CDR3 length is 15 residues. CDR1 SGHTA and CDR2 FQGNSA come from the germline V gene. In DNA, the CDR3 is TGTGCCAGCAGCCGGGGCGGGACAGGCCCCTACGAGCAGTACTTC. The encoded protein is CASSRGGTGPYEQYF.

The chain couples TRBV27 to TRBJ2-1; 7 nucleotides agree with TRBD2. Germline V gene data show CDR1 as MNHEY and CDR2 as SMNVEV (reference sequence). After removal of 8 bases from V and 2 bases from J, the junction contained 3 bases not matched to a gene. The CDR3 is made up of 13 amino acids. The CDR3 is CASRREAYNEQFF. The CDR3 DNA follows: TGTGCCAGCCGCCGGGAGGCCTACAATGAGCAGTTCTTC.

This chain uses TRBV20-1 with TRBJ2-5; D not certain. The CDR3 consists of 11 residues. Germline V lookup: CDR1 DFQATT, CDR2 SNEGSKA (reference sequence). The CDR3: CGIGSTETQYF. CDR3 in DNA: TGCGGCATAGGTAGCACAGAGACCCAGTACTTC.

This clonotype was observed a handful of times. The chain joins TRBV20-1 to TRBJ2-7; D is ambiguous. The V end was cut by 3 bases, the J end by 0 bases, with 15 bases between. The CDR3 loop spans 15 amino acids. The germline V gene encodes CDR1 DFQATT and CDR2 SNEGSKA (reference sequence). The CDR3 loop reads CSASRFGDPSYEQYF. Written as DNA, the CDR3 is TGCAGTGCTAGTCGGTTTGGAGACCCCTCCTACGAGCAGTACTTC.

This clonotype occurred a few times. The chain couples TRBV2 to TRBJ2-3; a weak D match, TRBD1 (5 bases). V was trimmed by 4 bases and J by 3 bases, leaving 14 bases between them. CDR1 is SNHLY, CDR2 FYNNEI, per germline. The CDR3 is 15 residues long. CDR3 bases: TGTGCCAGCAGTGTGTACAGGACCTCAACAGATACGCAGTATTTT. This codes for CASSVYRTSTDTQYF. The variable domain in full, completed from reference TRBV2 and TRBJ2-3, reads EPEVTQTPSHQVTQMGQEVILRCVPISNHLYFYWYRQILGQKVEFLVSFYNNEISEKSEIFDDQFSVERPDGSNFTLKIRSTKLEDSAMYFCASSVYRTSTDTQYFGPGTRLTVL.

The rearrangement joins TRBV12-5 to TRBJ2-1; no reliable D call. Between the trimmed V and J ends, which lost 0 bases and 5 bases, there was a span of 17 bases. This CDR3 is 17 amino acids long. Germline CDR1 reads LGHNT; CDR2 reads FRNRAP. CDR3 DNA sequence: TGTGCTAGTGGTTTGGTAAGCGTTGGATCCCTCCACAATGAGCAGTTCTTC. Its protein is CASGLVSVGSLHNEQFF.

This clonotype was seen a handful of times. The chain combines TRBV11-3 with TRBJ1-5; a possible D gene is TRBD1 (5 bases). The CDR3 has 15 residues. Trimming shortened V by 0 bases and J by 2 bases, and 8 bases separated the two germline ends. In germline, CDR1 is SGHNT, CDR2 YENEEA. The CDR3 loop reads CASSLDQGRNQPQHF. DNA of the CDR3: TGTGCCAGCAGCTTAGATCAGGGACGCAATCAGCCCCAGCATTTT.

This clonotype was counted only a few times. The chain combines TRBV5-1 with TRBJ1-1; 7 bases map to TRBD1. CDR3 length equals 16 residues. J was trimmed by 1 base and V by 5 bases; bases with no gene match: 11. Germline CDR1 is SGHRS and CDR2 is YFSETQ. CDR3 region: CASRPTLGGSNTEAFF. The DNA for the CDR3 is TGCGCCAGCAGGCCAACGTTAGGGGGCTCGAACACTGAAGCTTTCTTT. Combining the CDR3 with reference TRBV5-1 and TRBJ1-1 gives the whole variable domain KAGVTQTPRYLIKTRGQQVTLSCSPISGHRSVSWYQQTPGQGLQFLFEYFSETQRNKGNFPGRFSGRQFSNSRSEMNVSTLELGDSALYLCASRPTLGGSNTEAFFGQGTRLTVV.

The CDR3 sequence is CASTPGQGAGELFF. CDR3 DNA sequence: TGTGCCAGCACCCCGGGACAGGGGGCCGGGGAGCTGTTTTTT. The genes are TRBV25-1 and TRBJ2-2; 11 positions agree with TRBD1. CDR3 length: 14 residues. From germline, CDR1 is MGHDK and CDR2 SYGVNS. Trimming cost V 7 bases and J 6 bases; bases outside gene matches: 4.

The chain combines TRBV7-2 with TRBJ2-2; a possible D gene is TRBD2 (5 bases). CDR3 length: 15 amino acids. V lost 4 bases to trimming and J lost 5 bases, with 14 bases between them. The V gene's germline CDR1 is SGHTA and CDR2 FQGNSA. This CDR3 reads CASSSTRSWTGELFF. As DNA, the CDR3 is TGTGCCAGCAGCTCTACTAGGAGTTGGACCGGGGAGCTGTTTTTT.

The CDR3 DNA reads as TGTGCCAGCAGTTTAGGGCCCGGGACAGGGGGCGCATACGAGCAGTACTTC. Translated: CASSLGPGTGGAYEQYF. The chain combines TRBV12-3 or TRBV12-4 with TRBJ2-7; 12 bases fit TRBD1. Losses at the gene ends were 1 base for V and 4 bases for J; bases not matched to a gene: 8. The CDR3 is made up of 17 amino acids.

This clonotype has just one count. CDR3 in DNA: TGTGCCAGCAGTGCCCTCAAAAACATTCAGTACTTC. Translated: CASSALKNIQYF. This chain joins TRBV6-1 and TRBJ2-4; D ambiguous. The V end was cut by 4 bases, the J end by 3 bases, with 4 bases between. Germline CDR1 is MNHNS and CDR2 is SASEGT. The CDR3 has 12 amino acids.

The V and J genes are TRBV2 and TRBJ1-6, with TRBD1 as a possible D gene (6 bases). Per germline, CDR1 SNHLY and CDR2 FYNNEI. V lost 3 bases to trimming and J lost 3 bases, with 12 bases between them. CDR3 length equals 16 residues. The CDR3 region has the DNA TGTGCCAGCAGTGATTCGGGGGGCCTCTATAATTCACCCCTCCACTTT. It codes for CASSDSGGLYNSPLHF.